This TCR beta chain was obtained from a study of shared clonotypes between healthy human individuals (dated by TCRdb to about 2020). Background for the entire study: The cohort included three men and two women between 18 and 49 years of age. For each donor, CD4 naive and CD4 memory were each run on three plates, CD8 naive on two plates, and CD8 memory on one plate. The study deeply sequenced blood TCR repertoires of five healthy adults to estimate repertoire size and the extent of clonotype sharing between individuals. To increase sequencing depth and limit assay-specific biases, TCR repertoire library preparation and sequencing were carried out by different laboratories using diverse techniques. Each donor's leukapheresis produced roughly between roughly 0.85 and 10 billion PBMCs. The paper as a whole reports these results and caveats: Compared with non-shared clonotypes, the clonotypes found in all four sorted-subset donors had higher generation probabilities. Sampling was limited to blood, and TCR repertoires in tissue likely differ from TCR repertoires in blood. Naive subsets generally had larger estimated clonotype richness than memory subsets. Pairwise subsampling led to the expectation that sequencing depth would affect the degree of clonotype sharing among donors. Sharing across several donors was observed for about 5% of naive CD4, about 3.2% of naive CD8, over 2% of memory CD4, and roughly 0.4% of memory CD8 clonotypes. Rarefaction of sorted-subset datasets indicated incomplete sequencing despite the large sequencing depth. Because the study included a small number of donors, the genetic and exposure-history diversity represented was limited.

Using the deep immunoSEQ assay, TCR CDR3 regions were amplified from genomic DNA by multiplex PCR. Extracted genomic DNA from each cell subset was distributed evenly across all wells of several immunoSEQ 96-well plates, and each plate was treated as a replicate. For sorted subsets, each replicate PCR was loaded with about 0.2 ug genomic DNA, equivalent to about 30,000 T cell genomes. Purified libraries were quantified with a Qubit 3.0 fluorometer, sized on a Bioanalyzer 2100, and re-quantified with the KAPA Library Quantification kit. Every immunoSEQ 96-well plate was sequenced on a dedicated single-read 150-cycle Illumina NextSeq 550 flow cell. Per the original workflow: The immunoSEQ output contained only junctional sequences without quality scores, so filtering could not match that applied to full-length reads. To assign V/J genes and CDR3, sequences were annotated using PyIR, a Python wrapper for IgBLAST v1.9, with IMGT germline references. Reads with weak V/J assignments (E-value above 1e-6), missing CDR3, stop codons, out-of-frame junctions, or ambiguous translated residues were removed. V3J clonotypes were defined as sequences sharing the same inferred V gene, J gene, and CDR3 amino acid sequence. Percentage overlap between repertoires was computed as shared unique clonotypes divided by the size of the smaller repertoire. Richness of each repertoire was evaluated using RTK rarefaction, the Chao1 estimator, and Recon v2.1 estimates of unobserved clonotypes. Generation probabilities were computed with OLGA for all TCRbeta clonotypes obtained by the gDNA method from a few donors. TCRdb re-hosts the immuneACCESS table, in-frame sequences only. Its copies lack some clones; in the studies checked, an unresolved V gene accounts for under half of them, and the cause for the rest is not known. V and J calls and clone size are as listed in that table; D and trimming were resolved from the DNA. The sample table lists 2 million to 2.5 million clones, 90% to 95% of them with a count of one. The ten largest account for 0.1% to 0.15% of the sample.

This clone appeared a single time. Its antigen has not been determined. There are no base qualities to consult, and no much larger clone falls within one base. Donors were healthy HIV-negative adults with no recently reported acute infections or vaccinations. Only Caucasian adults living in Nashville, Tennessee, USA were represented among the donors. CD4+ T cells were enriched by magnetic negative selection, after which naive cells were positively selected on CD45RA and the negative fraction was taken as the memory subset. Blood was obtained by leukapheresis, after which PBMCs were separated by Ficoll-Histopaque density gradient centrifugation and cryopreserved in liquid nitrogen vapor phase. Analytical flow cytometry was used to check the purity and quantity of each magnetically sorted T cell population. Genomic DNA was isolated from each sorted fraction and quantified by UV absorbance on a Nanodrop 2000c.

CDR1 and CDR2 were assigned from the germline V gene as KGHSH and LQKENI. The CDR3, from cysteine to phenylalanine, totals 13 residues. Only the CDR3 region is kept as DNA, spanning 39 bases read in frame from base 1. V sheds 2 bases and J sheds 6 bases, leaving 10 bases between their ends. The receptor was derived from a man between 18 and 29 years old in good health. The specimen sequenced was naive CD4+ T cells sorted from blood. The cell subset or site label on this specimen signifies: CD45RA+ positively selected. The chain joins TRBV18 to TRBJ1-1; the D gene assignment is ambiguous. CDR3 protein: CASSPERRSEAFF. The nucleotide sequence is given as TGTGCCAGCTCACCAGAAAGGCGGTCTGAAGCTTTCTTT.